This T cell receptor beta chain is drawn from a study of blood T cell repertoires in COVID-19. Turning to the study itself: Samples taken during acute and convalescent COVID-19 were collected in the United States, Italy and Spain. T cells, B-cell-depleted T cells, or PBMCs supplied cDNA or gDNA.

In the original analysis: Reference gene primer amplification yielded estimated nucleated cell counts. Clones were read by immunoSEQ multiplex PCR, and TCRdb kept only the in-frame ones, dropping some. The V and J calls and clone size are taken from that table; D and trimming were inferred from the DNA. The sample carries under 70,000 clones, about nine tenths recorded once. The CDR3 loop spans 13 amino acids. Per germline, CDR1 LNHDA and CDR2 SQIVND (reference sequence). V was trimmed by 1 base and J by 3 bases, leaving 6 bases between them. This chain joins TRBV19 and TRBJ1-1; D gene ambiguous. The TCR comes from a man aged 80 or over with acute or convalescent COVID-19. Sequenced: peripheral blood. CDR3 bases: TGTGCCAGTAGTATAGGTGAGGACACTGAAGCTTTCTTT. This codes for CASSIGEDTEAFF.